Reported below is one T cell receptor beta chain. Its matching antigen is unknown. Unfractionated whole blood was the source of the extracted total RNA. The CDR3 is 10 amino acids. V was clipped by 1 base and J by 11 bases, with 8 bases between them. Per germline, CDR1 DFQATT and CDR2 SNEGSKA (reference sequence). Unique molecular identifiers were attached to individual cDNA molecules during library preparation. From the 5' RACE reads, TCRdb called clonotypes with MiXCR, one entry per CDR3 protein. The sample includes 65,000 to 90,000 distinct CDR3 sequences, more than 15% seen only once; the top ten take about 6.8%. This sample was included in a study of human T cells and chemical hapten exposure. Overall study findings and caveats: The number of TCRs over 1 in 1000 frequency stayed unchanged after DPC.

The TCR was taken from a female donor in good health. The V and J genes are TRBV20-1 and TRBJ1-2, with D possibly being TRBD1 (5 bases). The CDR3 loop reads CSARATVYTF. CDR3 nucleotides: TGCAGTGCTAGAGCGACAGTTTACACCTTC.